The next 6 T cell receptor beta chains were all read from a single sample in a study of response to subunit inactivated influenza vaccine. MiXCR was run by TCRdb on the RT-PCR reads, yielding one entry per CDR3 protein. The profile shows 700,000 to 800,000 distinct CDR3 sequences, approximately 17% of them singletons. The material was PBMCs from blood, obtained about 5 days after vaccination. These receptors were taken from a man in his fifties or sixties who received an inactivated influenza vaccine.

There are many counts of this clonotype. The CDR3 DNA follows: TGTGCCAGCAGCCAAGAAGGCACACCGCATGAAGCTTTCTTT. Translating gives CASSQEGTPHEAFF. This sequence joins TRBV4-2 and TRBJ1-1; no definite D call. The germline V gene has CDR1 LGHNA and CDR2 YNFKEQ. The CDR3 runs 14 residues. The V and J ends lost 0 bases and 7 bases respectively, with 12 bases between them.

The chain couples TRBV2 to TRBJ1-2; no firm D call. Trimming left V 3 bases short and J 3 bases short, with 8 bases between. This CDR3 is 13 amino acids long. CDR1 SNHLY and CDR2 FYNNEI come from the germline V gene. CDR3 coding DNA: TGTGCCAGCAGTGATTGGACTGACTATGGCTACACCTTC. It specifies CASSDWTDYGYTF.

This clonotype appeared many times. CDR3 DNA sequence: TGTGCCAGCAGTTTAGGGCGGAATCAGCCCCAGCATTTT. This translates into CASSLGRNQPQHF. The chain recombines TRBV12-3 or TRBV12-4 with TRBJ1-5; D not resolved. The CDR3 covers 13 residues. V lost 1 base and J 4 bases, leaving 5 bases between the germline ends.

The chain joins TRBV5-1 to TRBJ2-1, with 7 nucleotides matching TRBD2. CDR3 length: 12 residues. CDR1 and CDR2 (germline): SGHRS, YFSETQ. Trimming took 5 bases from V and 9 from J; bases not matched to a gene: 5. CDR3 nucleotides: TGCGCCAGCAGAGCGGGGATACTTGAGCAGTTCTTC. Amino acid sequence: CASRAGILEQFF.

V gene TRBV23-1 combines with J gene TRBJ2-1; D is ambiguous. TRBV23-1 qualifies as an ORF whose function is uncertain. CDR3 length equals 13 residues. V lost 4 bases to trimming and J lost 5 bases, with 9 bases between them. The CDR3 spells CASSLDVHNEQFF. The CDR3 coding sequence is TGCGCCAGCAGTCTGGACGTACACAATGAGCAGTTCTTC.

J is TRBJ2-5 and V is TRBV7-2; maybe TRBD1 (6 bases). The V and J ends lost 1 base and 5 bases respectively, with 14 bases between them. The CDR3 runs 15 residues. Germline CDR1 is SGHTA and CDR2 is FQGNSA. DNA of the CDR3: TGTGCCAGCAGCTTAGGTGGTGTACAGGGCGAGACCCAGTACTTC. It codes for CASSLGGVQGETQYF.